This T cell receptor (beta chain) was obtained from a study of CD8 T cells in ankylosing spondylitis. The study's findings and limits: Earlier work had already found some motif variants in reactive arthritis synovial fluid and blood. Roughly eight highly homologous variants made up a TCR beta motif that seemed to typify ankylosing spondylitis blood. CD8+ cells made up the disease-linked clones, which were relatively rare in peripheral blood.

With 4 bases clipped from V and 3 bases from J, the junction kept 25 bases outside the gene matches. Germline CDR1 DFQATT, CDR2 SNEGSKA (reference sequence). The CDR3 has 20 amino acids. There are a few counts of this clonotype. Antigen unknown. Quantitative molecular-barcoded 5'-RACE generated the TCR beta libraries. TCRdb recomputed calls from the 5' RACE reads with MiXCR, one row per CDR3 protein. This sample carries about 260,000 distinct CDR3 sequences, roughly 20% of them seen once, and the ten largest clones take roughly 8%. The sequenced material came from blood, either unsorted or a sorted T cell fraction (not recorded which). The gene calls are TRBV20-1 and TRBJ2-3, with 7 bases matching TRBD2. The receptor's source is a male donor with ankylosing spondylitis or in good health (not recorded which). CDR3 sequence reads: CSANPRALPGREFNTDTQYF. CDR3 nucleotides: TGCAGTGCTAACCCCCGGGCACTGCCGGGGCGGGAGTTTAATACAGATACGCAGTATTTT.